This entry describes one T cell receptor beta chain. The V segment lost 3 bases and the J segment 7 bases; nucleotides outside the gene matches: 8. This CDR3 is 17 amino acids long. Germline V gives CDR1 LNHDA, CDR2 SQIVND (reference sequence). The data belong to a study of T cell changes during pregnancy in multiple sclerosis. TCRdb's table, derived via immunoSEQ multiplex PCR, lists solely in-frame clones and lacks some. The sample has 43,000 or so clones, almost 95% seen once. Material: peripheral blood, obtained in the third trimester of pregnancy. The chain uses TRBV19 and TRBJ2-2; TRBD2 agrees at 13 bases. The sequence was collected from a female donor with multiple sclerosis, enrolled in a pregnancy study. The CDR3 coding sequence is TGTGCCAGTAGTATCCCCCTCGGACTAGCGGGAGTCGGGGAGCTGTTTTTT. Residues: CASSIPLGLAGVGELFF.